Listed below are T cell receptor beta chains from one sample, sequenced in a study of blood T cell repertoires in COVID-19. TCRdb's table, derived via immunoSEQ multiplex PCR, lists solely in-frame clones and lacks some. The data contain 150,000 or so clones, more than 75% of them singletons. Sequenced input: peripheral blood. The receptors were sampled from a man older than 75 with acute or convalescent COVID-19. CDR3s include the opening cysteine and the closing phenylalanine or tryptophan. D genes are given only for firm matches.

d_gene: .
j_gene: TRBJ1-5
v_gene: TRBV4-1
CDR3aa: CASSEQGNRQPQHF

d_gene: TRBD1
j_gene: TRBJ2-3
v_gene: TRBV13
CDR3aa: CASSPGDRDFPGTQYF

d_gene: TRBD2
j_gene: TRBJ2-3
v_gene: TRBV9
CDR3aa: CASSVGGGPTDTQYF

d_gene: TRBD1
j_gene: TRBJ2-6
v_gene: TRBV19
CDR3aa: CASSPRGPGANVLTF

d_gene: TRBD1
j_gene: TRBJ1-6
v_gene: TRBV27
CDR3aa: CASSLGLGGASPLHF

d_gene: .
j_gene: TRBJ1-3
v_gene: TRBV5-1
CDR3aa: CASSLAGYGNTIYF

d_gene: TRBD1
j_gene: TRBJ2-1
v_gene: TRBV5-4
CDR3aa: CASRPSPGQGAYEQFF

d_gene: .
j_gene: TRBJ1-4
v_gene: TRBV20-1
CDR3aa: CSASEGLREKLFF

d_gene: .
j_gene: TRBJ1-4
v_gene: TRBV18
CDR3aa: CASSPLPAGSYEKLFF

d_gene: .
j_gene: TRBJ2-7
v_gene: TRBV5-1
CDR3aa: CASAEPGRYEQYF

d_gene: TRBD1
j_gene: TRBJ1-2
v_gene: TRBV18
CDR3aa: CASSETDRAKGYTF

d_gene: TRBD1
j_gene: TRBJ1-2
v_gene: TRBV7-9
CDR3aa: CASSLAPGTVAGYTF

d_gene: .
j_gene: TRBJ2-7
v_gene: TRBV18
CDR3aa: CASSPPGGTIAYEQYF

d_gene: .
j_gene: TRBJ1-1
v_gene: TRBV30
CDR3aa: CAWGRVHTEAFF

d_gene: TRBD2
j_gene: TRBJ2-2
v_gene: TRBV6-1
CDR3aa: CASSASSGSDTGELFF

d_gene: .
j_gene: TRBJ1-1
v_gene: TRBV3-1/TRBV3-2
CDR3aa: CASSQSNTEAFF

d_gene: TRBD1
j_gene: TRBJ1-1
v_gene: TRBV6-5
CDR3aa: CASSLGQVNTEAFF

d_gene: .
j_gene: TRBJ2-3
v_gene: TRBV21-1
CDR3aa: CASSNPTPDSTDTQYF

d_gene: .
j_gene: TRBJ1-2
v_gene: TRBV14
CDR3aa: CASSQANRYGYTF

d_gene: TRBD1
j_gene: TRBJ1-2
v_gene: TRBV5-5
CDR3aa: CASSWTGGSYGYTF

d_gene: TRBD2
j_gene: TRBJ2-1
v_gene: TRBV19
CDR3aa: CASSTGLGYNEQFF

d_gene: .
j_gene: TRBJ2-3
v_gene: TRBV1
CDR3aa: CTSRRDTQYF

d_gene: .
j_gene: TRBJ1-2
v_gene: TRBV5-1
CDR3aa: CASSFVAGEGYTF

d_gene: TRBD1
j_gene: TRBJ2-1
v_gene: TRBV6-1
CDR3aa: CASSDFGTGTYNEQFF

d_gene: .
j_gene: TRBJ2-1
v_gene: TRBV5-1
CDR3aa: CASSSDPGDYNEQFF

d_gene: TRBD1
j_gene: TRBJ1-6
v_gene: TRBV28
CDR3aa: CASSRDRFSPLHF

d_gene: .
j_gene: TRBJ2-7
v_gene: TRBV5-1
CDR3aa: CASSLAGGSGHEQYF

d_gene: TRBD2
j_gene: TRBJ2-7
v_gene: TRBV10-2
CDR3aa: CATMDWRGRGDEQYF

d_gene: TRBD1
j_gene: TRBJ2-7
v_gene: TRBV28
CDR3aa: CASSRDRGSSYEQYF

d_gene: TRBD1
j_gene: TRBJ1-1
v_gene: TRBV19
CDR3aa: CASRTGSFIFDTEAFF

d_gene: .
j_gene: TRBJ2-7
v_gene: TRBV9
CDR3aa: CASSVAVGQSEQYF

d_gene: TRBD2
j_gene: TRBJ2-3
v_gene: TRBV29-1
CDR3aa: CSVDGLAGNTDTQYF

d_gene: TRBD1
j_gene: TRBJ1-2
v_gene: TRBV5-1
CDR3aa: CASSLAGQGGGYTF

d_gene: TRBD2
j_gene: TRBJ2-7
v_gene: TRBV27
CDR3aa: CASSLGLALEQYF

d_gene: .
j_gene: TRBJ2-3
v_gene: TRBV30
CDR3aa: CAWSVGADTQYF

d_gene: .
j_gene: TRBJ1-5
v_gene: TRBV6-1
CDR3aa: CASSEFMGEARYSNQPQHF

d_gene: TRBD2
j_gene: TRBJ2-1
v_gene: TRBV3-1/TRBV3-2
CDR3aa: CASSSTSGVNNEQFF

d_gene: TRBD2
j_gene: TRBJ2-2
v_gene: TRBV5-4
CDR3aa: CASSSKREANTGELFF

d_gene: TRBD1
j_gene: TRBJ1-6
v_gene: TRBV18
CDR3aa: CASSDRAEALHF

d_gene: TRBD2
j_gene: TRBJ2-5
v_gene: TRBV3-1/TRBV3-2
CDR3aa: CASSARAGGETQYF

d_gene: TRBD2
j_gene: TRBJ2-3
v_gene: TRBV19
CDR3aa: CASSMSGGVTPSTDTQYF

d_gene: TRBD1
j_gene: TRBJ1-5
v_gene: TRBV19
CDR3aa: CASSPGQENQPQHF

d_gene: .
j_gene: TRBJ1-6
v_gene: TRBV6-2/TRBV6-3
CDR3aa: CASSYVAGDNSPLHF

d_gene: TRBD2
j_gene: TRBJ2-1
v_gene: TRBV7-9
CDR3aa: CASSLLGLAGSYNEQFF

d_gene: .
j_gene: TRBJ1-2
v_gene: TRBV29-1
CDR3aa: CSVELSNYGYTF

d_gene: TRBD1
j_gene: TRBJ1-1
v_gene: TRBV29-1
CDR3aa: CSVTGQGKTEAFF

d_gene: TRBD1
j_gene: TRBJ1-6
v_gene: TRBV4-2
CDR3aa: CASSQGGTGKTLNSPLHF

d_gene: .
j_gene: TRBJ1-1
v_gene: TRBV5-1
CDR3aa: CASSVGFGWTEAFF

d_gene: TRBD2
j_gene: TRBJ2-1
v_gene: TRBV7-2
CDR3aa: CASIPSGRAGGKQFF

d_gene: TRBD1
j_gene: TRBJ2-7
v_gene: TRBV30
CDR3aa: CAWATGGPYEQYF

d_gene: TRBD1
j_gene: TRBJ2-3
v_gene: TRBV28
CDR3aa: CASSLEGQTPTDTQYF

d_gene: TRBD1
j_gene: TRBJ1-2
v_gene: TRBV28
CDR3aa: CASSIPDRGAYGYTF

d_gene: TRBD1
j_gene: TRBJ1-1
v_gene: TRBV3-1/TRBV3-2
CDR3aa: CASSPLTGGNTEAFF

d_gene: TRBD1
j_gene: TRBJ1-5
v_gene: TRBV2
CDR3aa: CASGSDRYNQPQHF

d_gene: .
j_gene: TRBJ1-1
v_gene: TRBV29-1
CDR3aa: CSVSGQMNTEAFF